This T cell receptor (beta chain) stems from a study of T cell clonality in common variable immunodeficiency (dated by TCRdb to between 2014 and 2016). The research as a whole found: Compared with healthy controls, CVID subjects showed increased TCRbeta clonality (t-test p = 0.018), a feature most characteristic of about a third of subjects. CVID TCRbeta sequences were reported to have fewer deletions and N-nucleotide insertions and to lack highly modified clones with 13 or more V deletions. Fewer TCRbeta clones were shared among CVID subjects than among healthy controls (p < 0.0001). It was noted by the authors that sequencing of the repertoires of T cell subpopulations would be needed to clarify the cause of the increased clonality in CVID. Although equal DNA input was used, an average of roughly 89,000 unique sequences per sample was obtained for controls, compared with about 30,000 for CVID samples. Correlations between repertoire features and clinical complications were limited by patient heterogeneity within the CVID cohort.

Most CVID patients and most healthy controls were of Caucasian heritage. From each donor, roughly 5 to 9 ml of heparinized peripheral whole blood was collected. TCRbeta CDR3 repertoires were sequenced from genomic DNA of adults with common variable immune deficiency (CVID) and healthy adult controls. The control group was made up of about 22 healthy adult volunteers (about ten male and roughly twelve female) whose ages ranged from about 20 to 66 years, with a mean age of roughly 33. Diluted blood was density-centrifuged over Hypaque 1077 or Ficoll-Paque to isolate peripheral blood mononuclear cells. Genomic DNA was obtained from unsorted mononuclear cells through either Qiagen column purification or a centrifugation-based method. This clone was observed many times. Its target antigen remains unknown. The read halts 3 residues ahead of the CDR3 end, with the missing end drawn from the germline J gene.

The CDR3 runs 17 amino acids, cysteine and phenylalanine included. Only the CDR3 bases that were read are kept: 42 of them, in frame from base 1. The germline V gene supplies CDR1 MGHRA and CDR2 YSYEKL. V lost 4 bases and J lost 4 bases; the stretch between them is 20 bases long. CVID samples and control samples contributed equivalent amounts of genomic DNA as sequencing input. For every sample, a 60 bp segment covering the rearranged TCRbeta CDR3 region was amplified and then sequenced. The immunoSEQ assay, a bias-corrected multiplex PCR with high-throughput sequencing, was employed for TCRbeta amplification. The source study handled its data this way. Every unique nucleotide sequence counted as a clone and was annotated with V, D and J genes, copy number and frequency. Sequences were labeled productive if in frame, and non-productive if out of frame or containing stop codons. As previously described, Shannon's entropy was used to calculate clonality. Mean CDR3 Kyte-Doolittle hydropathy was derived from the predicted amino acid sequences of productive clones. Using the R hclust function, scaled V gene usage was clustered hierarchically with Manhattan distance and complete linkage. Clone sharing by CDR3 amino acid sequence was assessed by resampling 12 repertoires per group over 100 rounds. The repertoires were searched for about 70 published EBV-specific and 245 published CMV-specific TCRbeta sequences. A couple of CVID samples that yielded fewer than 10,000 sequences were excluded from the analysis, so fewer than 45 CVID repertoires were retained. TCRdb holds this immuneACCESS table with in-frame rearrangements only. Some clones are missing; in checked studies, unresolved V genes explain under half, and the rest has no known cause. The D gene and trimming were derived from the DNA, and the V and J assignments and clone size from that table. This sample shows 35,000 to 50,000 clones, and none of them turns up only once. The ten biggest clones cover 0.68% of the sample.

This sequence uses TRBV4-1 and TRBJ1-3, and perhaps TRBD1 as D gene, on 5 matching bases. The receptor's source is a person aged 18-69 years in good health. The sequencing input was peripheral blood mononuclear cells. CDR3 bases read: TGCGCCAGCAGCCGCCAGGGCGTCGTTTTGCGGGGAAACACC. This translates into CASSRQGVVLRGNT. The entire CDR3 sequence reads CASSRQGVVLRGNTIYF.